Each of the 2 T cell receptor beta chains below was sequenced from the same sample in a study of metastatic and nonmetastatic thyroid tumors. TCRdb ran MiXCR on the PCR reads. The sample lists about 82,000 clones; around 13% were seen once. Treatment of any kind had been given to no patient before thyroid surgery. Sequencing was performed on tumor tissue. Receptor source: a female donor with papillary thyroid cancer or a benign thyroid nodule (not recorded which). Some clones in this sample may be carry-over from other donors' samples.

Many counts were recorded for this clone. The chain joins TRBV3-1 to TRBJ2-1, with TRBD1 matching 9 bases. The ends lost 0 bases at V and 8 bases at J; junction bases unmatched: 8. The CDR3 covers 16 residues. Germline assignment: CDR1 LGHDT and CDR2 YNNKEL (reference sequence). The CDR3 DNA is TGTGCCAGCAGCCAAGATTTACAGGGGGCCAGGGATGAGCAGTTCTTC. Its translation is CASSQDLQGARDEQFF.

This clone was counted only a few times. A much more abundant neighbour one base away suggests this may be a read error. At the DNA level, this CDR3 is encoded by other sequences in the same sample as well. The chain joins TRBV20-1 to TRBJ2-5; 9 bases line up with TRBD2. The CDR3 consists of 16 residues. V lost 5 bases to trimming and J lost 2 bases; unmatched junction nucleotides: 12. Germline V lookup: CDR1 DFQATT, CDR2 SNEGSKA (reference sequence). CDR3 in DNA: TGCAGTGCTGGGACCCCGGGACTAGCTGGACAAGAGACCCAGTACTTC. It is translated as CSAGTPGLAGQETQYF.